The 5 T cell receptor beta chains below come from one sample, sequenced in a study of T cell changes during pregnancy in multiple sclerosis. The assay was immunoSEQ multiplex PCR, and TCRdb's table has in-frame clones only and misses some. Among some 97,000 clones listed, about 94% were seen once. The sample here was peripheral blood, taken before pregnancy. These receptors were obtained from a female donor with multiple sclerosis, enrolled in a pregnancy study.

This chain connects TRBV10-1 to TRBJ2-3; perhaps TRBD2 as D (5 bases). Germline-derived CDR1 and CDR2 are WNHNN and SYGVQD (reference sequence). V was pared by 7 bases and J by 3 bases, with 17 bases between. There are 15 residues in the CDR3. CDR3 DNA sequence: TGCGCCAGCACCGACTCGGGATCCGTAACAGATACGCAGTATTTT. This sequence encodes CASTDSGSVTDTQYF.

V and J are TRBV5-1 and TRBJ1-3; D is unclear. CDR3 size: 14 residues. CDR1 is SGHRS, CDR2 YFSETQ, per germline. Trimming cost V 0 bases and J 9 bases, with 13 bases left between them. The CDR3 DNA sequence: TGCGCCAGCAGCTTGGCCGGCAGGACTAGCACCATATATTTT. This sequence encodes CASSLAGRTSTIYF.

The V and J genes are TRBV11-2 and TRBJ2-1; 9 bases are shared with TRBD2. This CDR3 comprises 17 residues. Unmatched junction bases numbered 16, after V lost 6 bases and J lost 7 bases. CDR1 and CDR2 (germline): SGHAT, FQNNGV. CDR3 in amino acids: CASRETLARGRGNEQFF. The CDR3 DNA follows: TGTGCCAGCAGAGAGACTTTGGCTCGCGGGAGGGGAAATGAGCAGTTCTTC.

The chain carries TRBV27 and TRBJ1-1; weak D call: TRBD1 (5 bases). V shed 4 bases and J shed 1 base, with 19 bases lying between them. Germline V CDR1 and CDR2: MNHEY, SMNVEV (reference sequence). The CDR3 is 17 amino acids. DNA of the CDR3: TGTGCCAGCAGTTCGAAGGCCTCAGGGAGGGGGAACACTGAAGCTTTCTTT. Translating it yields CASSSKASGRGNTEAFF.

This clone has only one observation. J is TRBJ2-7 and V is TRBV5-1, with 7 bases fitting TRBD1. Germline V lookup: CDR1 SGHRS, CDR2 YFSETQ. The CDR3 is made up of 15 amino acids. V shed 0 bases, J shed 2 bases, and the junction held 5 bases outside the gene matches. The CDR3 reads CASSLGGGPTYEQYF. For the CDR3, the DNA is TGCGCCAGCAGCTTGGGAGGGGGCCCCACCTACGAGCAGTACTTC.